Listed below are T cell receptor beta chains from one sample, sequenced in a study of T-cell memory formation after mild COVID-19. TCRdb fed the 5' RACE reads into MiXCR, producing one record per CDR3 protein. Found here are about 340,000 distinct CDR3 sequences, roughly 15% of them singletons; the top ten hold around 24%. Specimen: PBMCs or a T cell subset sorted from them (not recorded which). These receptor sequences come from a man aged 18-30 years who had mild COVID-19 (a few samples of this study predate the infection). Cell type and time point are not known. Each CDR3 is given with its conserved first and last residue. D genes are given only for firm matches. The size entry is marked missing in some rows and otherwise reads once, few, many or a size class.

>NA|few|TRBV7-9|TRBJ2-3
CASGRAPQTDTQYF
TGTGCCAGCGGCCGGGCCCCCCAAACGGATACGCAGTATTTT
>NA|many|TRBV4-3|TRBJ2-3
CASSQGHRVAVTDTQYF
TGCGCCAGCAGCCAAGGTCACCGAGTAGCGGTCACAGATACGCAGTATTTT
>NA|many|TRBV28|TRBJ2-3
CASSITDTQYF
TGTGCCAGCAGCATCACAGATACGCAGTATTTT
>NA|NA|TRBV12-3/TRBV12-4|TRBJ1-2
CASRNRDYGYTF
TGTGCCAGCAGGAACAGGGACTATGGCTACACCTTC
>TRBD1|few|TRBV4-3|TRBJ1-1
CASSQERWTGERYTEAFF
TGCGCCAGCAGCCAAGAAAGATGGACAGGGGAACGGTACACTGAAGCTTTCTTT
>NA|few|TRBV4-3|TRBJ2-5
CASSQVVLWGATSQETQYF
TGCGCCAGCAGCCAAGTCGTCCTCTGGGGGGCCACCTCCCAAGAGACCCAGTACTTC
>TRBD1|NA|TRBV6-2/TRBV6-3|TRBJ1-5
CASSGPQGAGQPQHF
TGTGCCAGCAGTGGACCTCAGGGGGCCGGTCAGCCCCAGCATTTT
>NA|NA|TRBV12-3/TRBV12-4|TRBJ1-6
CASRFTDYNSPLHF
TGTGCCAGCAGATTTACAGATTATAATTCACCCCTCCACTTT
>NA|few|TRBV7-9|TRBJ2-4
CASSLSGGSKNIQYF
TGTGCCAGCAGCTTATCAGGGGGGTCCAAAAACATTCAGTACTTC
>NA|few|TRBV4-1|TRBJ2-2
CASSRGAANTGELFF
TGCGCCAGCAGCCGGGGAGCAGCGAACACCGGGGAGCTGTTTTTT